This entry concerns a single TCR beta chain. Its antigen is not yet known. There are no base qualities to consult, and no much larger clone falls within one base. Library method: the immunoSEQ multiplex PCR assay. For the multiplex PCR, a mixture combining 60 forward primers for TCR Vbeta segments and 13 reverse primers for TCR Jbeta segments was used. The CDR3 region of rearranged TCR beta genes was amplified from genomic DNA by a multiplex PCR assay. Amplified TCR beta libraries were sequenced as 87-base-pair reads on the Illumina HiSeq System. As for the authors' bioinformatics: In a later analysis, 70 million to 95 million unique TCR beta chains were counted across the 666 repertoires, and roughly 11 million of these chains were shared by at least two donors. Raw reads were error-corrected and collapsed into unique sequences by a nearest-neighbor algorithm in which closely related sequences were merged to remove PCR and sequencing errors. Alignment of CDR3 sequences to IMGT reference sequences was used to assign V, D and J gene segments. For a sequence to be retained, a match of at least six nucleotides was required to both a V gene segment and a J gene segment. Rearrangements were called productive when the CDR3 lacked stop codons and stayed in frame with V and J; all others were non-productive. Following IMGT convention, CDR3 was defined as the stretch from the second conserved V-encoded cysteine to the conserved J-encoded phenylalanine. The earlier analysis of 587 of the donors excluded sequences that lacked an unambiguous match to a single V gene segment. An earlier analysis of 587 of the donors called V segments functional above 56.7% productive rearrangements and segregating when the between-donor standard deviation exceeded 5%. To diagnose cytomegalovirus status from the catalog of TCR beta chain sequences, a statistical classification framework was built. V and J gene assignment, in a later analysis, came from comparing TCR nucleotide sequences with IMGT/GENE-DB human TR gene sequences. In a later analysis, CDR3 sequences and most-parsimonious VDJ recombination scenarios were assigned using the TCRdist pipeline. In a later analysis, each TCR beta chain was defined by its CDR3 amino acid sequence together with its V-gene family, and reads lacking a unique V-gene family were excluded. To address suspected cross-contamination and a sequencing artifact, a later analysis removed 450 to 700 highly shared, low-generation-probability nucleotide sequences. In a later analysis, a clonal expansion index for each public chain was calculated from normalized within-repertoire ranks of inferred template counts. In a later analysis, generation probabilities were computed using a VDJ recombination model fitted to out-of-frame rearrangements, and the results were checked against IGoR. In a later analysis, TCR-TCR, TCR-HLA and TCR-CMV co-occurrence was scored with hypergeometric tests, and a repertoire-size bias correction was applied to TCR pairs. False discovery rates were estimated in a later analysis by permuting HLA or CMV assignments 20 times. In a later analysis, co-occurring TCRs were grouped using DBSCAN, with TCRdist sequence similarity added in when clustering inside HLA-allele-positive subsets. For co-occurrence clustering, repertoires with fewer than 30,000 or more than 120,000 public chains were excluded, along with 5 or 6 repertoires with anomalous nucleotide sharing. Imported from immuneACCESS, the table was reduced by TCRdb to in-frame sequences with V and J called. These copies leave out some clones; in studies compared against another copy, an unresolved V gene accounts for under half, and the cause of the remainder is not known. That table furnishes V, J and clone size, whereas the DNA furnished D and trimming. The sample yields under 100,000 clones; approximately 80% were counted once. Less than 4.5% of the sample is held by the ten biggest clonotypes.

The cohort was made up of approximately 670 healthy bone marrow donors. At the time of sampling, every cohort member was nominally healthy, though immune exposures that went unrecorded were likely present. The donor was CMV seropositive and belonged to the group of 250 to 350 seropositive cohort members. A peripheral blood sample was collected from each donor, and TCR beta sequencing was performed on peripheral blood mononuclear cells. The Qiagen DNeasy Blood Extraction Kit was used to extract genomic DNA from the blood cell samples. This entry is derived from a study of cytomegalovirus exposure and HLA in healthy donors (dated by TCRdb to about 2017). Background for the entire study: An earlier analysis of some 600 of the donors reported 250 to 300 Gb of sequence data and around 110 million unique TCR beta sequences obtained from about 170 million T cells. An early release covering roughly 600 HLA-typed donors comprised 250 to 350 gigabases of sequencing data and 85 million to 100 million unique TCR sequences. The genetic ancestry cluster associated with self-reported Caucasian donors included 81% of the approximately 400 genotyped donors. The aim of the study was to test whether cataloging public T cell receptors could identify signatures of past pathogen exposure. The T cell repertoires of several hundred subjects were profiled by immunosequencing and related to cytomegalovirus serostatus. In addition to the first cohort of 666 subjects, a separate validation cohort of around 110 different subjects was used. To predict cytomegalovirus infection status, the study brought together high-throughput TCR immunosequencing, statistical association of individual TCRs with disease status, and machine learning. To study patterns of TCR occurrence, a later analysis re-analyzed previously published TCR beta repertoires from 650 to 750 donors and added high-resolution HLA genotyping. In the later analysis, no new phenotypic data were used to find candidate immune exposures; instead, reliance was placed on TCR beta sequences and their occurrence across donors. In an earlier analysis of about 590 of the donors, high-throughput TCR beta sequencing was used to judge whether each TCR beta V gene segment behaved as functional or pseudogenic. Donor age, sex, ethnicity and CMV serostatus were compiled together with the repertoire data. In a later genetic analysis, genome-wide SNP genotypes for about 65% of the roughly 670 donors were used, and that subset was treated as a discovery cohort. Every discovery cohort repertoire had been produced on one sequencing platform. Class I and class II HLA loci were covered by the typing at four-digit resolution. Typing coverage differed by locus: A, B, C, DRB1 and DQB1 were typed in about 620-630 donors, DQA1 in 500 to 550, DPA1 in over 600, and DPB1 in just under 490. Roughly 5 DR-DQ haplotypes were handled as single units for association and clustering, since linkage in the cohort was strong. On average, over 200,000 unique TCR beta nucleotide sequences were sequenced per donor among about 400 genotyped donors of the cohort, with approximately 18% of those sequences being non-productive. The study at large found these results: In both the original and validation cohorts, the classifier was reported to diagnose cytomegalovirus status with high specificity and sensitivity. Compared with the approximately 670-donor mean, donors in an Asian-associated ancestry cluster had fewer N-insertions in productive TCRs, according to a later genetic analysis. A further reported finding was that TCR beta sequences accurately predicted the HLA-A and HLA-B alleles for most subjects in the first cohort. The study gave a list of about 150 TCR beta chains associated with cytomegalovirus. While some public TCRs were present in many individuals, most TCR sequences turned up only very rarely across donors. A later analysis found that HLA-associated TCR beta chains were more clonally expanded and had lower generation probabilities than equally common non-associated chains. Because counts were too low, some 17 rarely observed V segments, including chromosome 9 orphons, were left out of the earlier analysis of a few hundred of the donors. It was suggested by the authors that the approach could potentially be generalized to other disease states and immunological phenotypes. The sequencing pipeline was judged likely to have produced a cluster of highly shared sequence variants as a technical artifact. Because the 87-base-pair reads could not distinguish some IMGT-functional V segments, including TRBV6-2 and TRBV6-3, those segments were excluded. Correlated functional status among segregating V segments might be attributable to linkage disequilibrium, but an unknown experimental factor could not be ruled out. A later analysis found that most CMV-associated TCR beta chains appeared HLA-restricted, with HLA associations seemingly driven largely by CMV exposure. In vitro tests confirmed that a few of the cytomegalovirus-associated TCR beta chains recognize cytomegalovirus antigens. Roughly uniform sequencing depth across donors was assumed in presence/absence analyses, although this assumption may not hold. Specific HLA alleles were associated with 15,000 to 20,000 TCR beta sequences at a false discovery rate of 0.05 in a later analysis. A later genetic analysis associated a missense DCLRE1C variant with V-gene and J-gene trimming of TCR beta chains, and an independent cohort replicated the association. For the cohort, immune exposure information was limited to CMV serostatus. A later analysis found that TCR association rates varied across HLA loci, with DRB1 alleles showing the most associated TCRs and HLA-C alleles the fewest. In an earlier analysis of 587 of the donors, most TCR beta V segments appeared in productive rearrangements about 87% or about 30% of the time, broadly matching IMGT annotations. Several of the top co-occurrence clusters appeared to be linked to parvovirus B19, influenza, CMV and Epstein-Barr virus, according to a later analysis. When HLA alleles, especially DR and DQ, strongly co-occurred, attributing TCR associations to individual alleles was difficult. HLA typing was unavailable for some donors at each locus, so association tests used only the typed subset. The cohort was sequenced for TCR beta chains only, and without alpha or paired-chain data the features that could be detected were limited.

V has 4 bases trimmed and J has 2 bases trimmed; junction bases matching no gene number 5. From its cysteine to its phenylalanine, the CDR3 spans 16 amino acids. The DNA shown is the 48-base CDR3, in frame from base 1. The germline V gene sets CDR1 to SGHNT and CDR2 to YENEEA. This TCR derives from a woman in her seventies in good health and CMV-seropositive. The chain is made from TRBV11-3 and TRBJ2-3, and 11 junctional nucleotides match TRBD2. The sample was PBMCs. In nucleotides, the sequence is TGTGCCAGCAGCTCCGGGACTAGCGGAAACACAGATACGCAGTATTTT. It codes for CASSSGTSGNTDTQYF.